A selection of T cell receptor beta chains follows, all from one sample in a study of beta chain features in type 1 diabetes. The assay was immunoSEQ multiplex PCR, and TCRdb's table has in-frame clones only and misses some. The sample includes 250,000 or so clones, roughly 20% of them seen just once. The source material was naive CD4+ T cells from blood. The receptors here all came from a woman in her forties with type 1 diabetes. Both conserved end residues are part of each CDR3. D genes are given only for firm matches. Size is omitted from some rows. Given values are once, few, many or a class for expanded clones.

v_gene	d_gene	abundance	j_gene	CDR3nt	CDR3aa
TRBV5-4	TRBD2	NA	TRBJ2-7	TGTGCCAGCAGCTTCCGGACTAGCAAGGGCGAGCAGTACTTC	CASSFRTSKGEQYF
TRBV19	NA	few	TRBJ2-7	TGTGCCAGTAGTAGAGGACGGACAATTGATTCCTACGAGCAGTACTTC	CASSRGRTIDSYEQYF
TRBV29-1	NA	NA	TRBJ1-5	TGCAGCGTTGAAGATCCCCCGGATCAGCCCCAGCATTTT	CSVEDPPDQPQHF
TRBV2	NA	few	TRBJ1-1	TGTGCCAGCAGTGAACGGCAGGTGAACACTGAAGCTTTCTTT	CASSERQVNTEAFF
TRBV28	TRBD1	NA	TRBJ1-3	TGTGCCAGCAGTTTACTCCGGACAGGGAGAAACACCATATATTTT	CASSLLRTGRNTIYF
TRBV27	TRBD1	few	TRBJ1-2	TGTGCCAGCAGACGGACAGGGGTTAACTATGGCTACACCTTC	CASRRTGVNYGYTF
TRBV10-3	NA	NA	TRBJ2-7	TGTGCCATCAGTGAGTCCTGGGGGGCCTACGAGCAGTACTTC	CAISESWGAYEQYF
TRBV7-8	NA	few	TRBJ1-5	TGTGCCAGCAGCAGCGGACAGAATCAGCCCCAGCATTTT	CASSSGQNQPQHF
TRBV7-8	TRBD2	NA	TRBJ2-7	TGTGCCAGCAGCCCAGGGGCGGGGGGAGAATCCTACGAGCAGTACTTC	CASSPGAGGESYEQYF
TRBV13	TRBD2	NA	TRBJ2-1	TGTGCCAGCAGCTTAGACGGGGGGGCATACAATGAGCAGTTCTTC	CASSLDGGAYNEQFF
TRBV28	TRBD1	NA	TRBJ2-7	TGTGCCAGCAGCCCAGGGACAGGGTCCGAGCAGTACTTC	CASSPGTGSEQYF
TRBV9	TRBD2	NA	TRBJ2-1	TGTGCCAGCAGCGTACTGGGACTAGCTGGAAATGAGCAGTTCTTC	CASSVLGLAGNEQFF
TRBV10-3	NA	NA	TRBJ2-1	TGTGCCACCCGCCGCGACTCCGGGGGCTACAATGAGCAGTTCTTC	CATRRDSGGYNEQFF
TRBV7-2	NA	NA	TRBJ2-7	TGTGCCAGCAGCCCTTCCTACGAGCAGTACTTC	CASSPSYEQYF
TRBV30	TRBD2	NA	TRBJ2-4	TGTGCCTGGAGTAGGTCGGCGGGGGGGTCGAACATTCAGTACTTC	CAWSRSAGGSNIQYF
TRBV25-1	NA	few	TRBJ2-1	TGTGCCAGCAGTGCCGGTACCTCGACAGTCGAGCAGTTCTTC	CASSAGTSTVEQFF
TRBV30	NA	few	TRBJ1-5	TGTGCCTGGAGTGTAACAGGCCCATATAGCAATCAGCCCCAGCATTTT	CAWSVTGPYSNQPQHF
TRBV5-1	NA	few	TRBJ2-1	TGCGCCAGCAGCTTGGACGGACAGTCTTACAATGAGCAGTTCTTC	CASSLDGQSYNEQFF
TRBV7-9	NA	few	TRBJ1-5	TGTGCCAGCAGCTTAACACAGGGAATGGGAAATCAGCCCCAGCATTTT	CASSLTQGMGNQPQHF
TRBV18	TRBD2	NA	TRBJ2-7	TGTGCCAGCTCACCACCTGGGGCTAGCGGGATCTACGAGCAGTACTTC	CASSPPGASGIYEQYF
TRBV19	NA	few	TRBJ1-5	TGTGCCAGTATGGGGGGGCCTGGACAGCCCCAGCATTTT	CASMGGPGQPQHF
TRBV30	TRBD2	few	TRBJ2-1	TGTGCCTGGAGTGGTGGACTAGCGAGGTTCTTC	CAWSGGLARFF
TRBV28	NA	NA	TRBJ2-3	TGTGCCAGCAGTTTACAGACAGATACGCAGTATTTT	CASSLQTDTQYF
TRBV25-1	NA	NA	TRBJ2-1	TGTGCCAGCAGTGAAAACCCGGCCTACAATGAGCAGTTCTTC	CASSENPAYNEQFF
TRBV4-3	TRBD1	NA	TRBJ1-1	TGCGCCAGCAGCCTCACTACAGGGGCGTACACTGAAGCTTTCTTT	CASSLTTGAYTEAFF
TRBV4-2	TRBD2	NA	TRBJ2-3	TGTGCCAGCAGCCAAGCCCAGGGACTAGCGACTCAGGGAGATACGCAGTATTTT	CASSQAQGLATQGDTQYF
TRBV21-1	NA	few	TRBJ1-2	TGTGCCAGCAGCAACTCCTCGATACGAACTCGCTATGGCTACACCTTC	CASSNSSIRTRYGYTF
TRBV7-2	NA	few	TRBJ2-1	TGTGCCAGCAGCCCCACCGGGTTATCCTACAATGAGCAGTTCTTC	CASSPTGLSYNEQFF
TRBV9	NA	few	TRBJ2-3	TGTGCCAGCAGCCCGCGCGATGTGGTAGCAGTTGCAGATACGCAGTATTTT	CASSPRDVVAVADTQYF
TRBV6-5	NA	NA	TRBJ1-1	TGTGCCAGCAGTTCCCAACCGCGGGCGAACACTGAAGCTTTCTTT	CASSSQPRANTEAFF
TRBV28	TRBD1	once	TRBJ1-5	TGTGCCAGTACAGGGGGTACTCAGCCCCAGCATTTT	CASTGGTQPQHF
TRBV30	TRBD1	few	TRBJ1-1	TGTGCCTGGAGGCCTCAGGGGGTCACTGAAGCTTTCTTT	CAWRPQGVTEAFF
TRBV15	TRBD1	few	TRBJ1-1	TGTGCCACCGGTGGACAGGGGGTGGGAGAAGCTTTCTTT	CATGGQGVGEAFF
TRBV20-1	NA	NA	TRBJ2-1	TGCAGTGCTAGAGACCCTCATGAGCAGTTCTTC	CSARDPHEQFF
TRBV7-9	NA	NA	TRBJ1-1	TGTGCCAGCAGCTTAGAAGGGAGGCTCACTGAAGCTTTCTTT	CASSLEGRLTEAFF
TRBV7-3	TRBD1	NA	TRBJ2-7	TGTGCCAGCAGCCCTGGGACAGGGGCCAACGAGCAGTACTTC	CASSPGTGANEQYF
TRBV7-6	NA	few	TRBJ1-1	TGTGCCAGCAGCTTGTGGGGCGGCACTGAAGCTTTCTTT	CASSLWGGTEAFF
TRBV4-2	TRBD2	NA	TRBJ2-1	TGTGCCAGCAGCCAGTCTCTAGTGGGACTAGCGAACAATGAGCAGTTCTTC	CASSQSLVGLANNEQFF
TRBV14	NA	few	TRBJ2-1	TGTGCCAGCAGTCTTGGACTGTACGATGAGCAGTTCTTC	CASSLGLYDEQFF
TRBV25-1	TRBD1	few	TRBJ2-4	TGTGCCAGCAGTGAATGGGGGACAGGGGCCAAAAACATTCAGTACTTC	CASSEWGTGAKNIQYF
TRBV7-2	NA	few	TRBJ1-2	TGTGCCAGCAGCACGGCCTCAGGAGGTAGCTTTTATGGCTACACCTTC	CASSTASGGSFYGYTF